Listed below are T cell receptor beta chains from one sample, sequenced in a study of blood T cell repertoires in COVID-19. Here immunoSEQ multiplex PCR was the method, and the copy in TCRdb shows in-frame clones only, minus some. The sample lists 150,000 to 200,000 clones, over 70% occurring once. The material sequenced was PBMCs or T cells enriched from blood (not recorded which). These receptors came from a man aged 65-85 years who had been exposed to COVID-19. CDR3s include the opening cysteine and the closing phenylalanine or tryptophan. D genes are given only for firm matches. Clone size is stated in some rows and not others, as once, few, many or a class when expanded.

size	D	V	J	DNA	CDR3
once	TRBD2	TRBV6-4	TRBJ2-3	TGTGCCAGCAGGAGTACTAGCGGGAGTAATACAGATACGCAGTATTTT	CASRSTSGSNTDTQYF
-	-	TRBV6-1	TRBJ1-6	TGTGCCAGCAGTGAAGCAAGGAGTCCCCTCCACTTT	CASSEARSPLHF
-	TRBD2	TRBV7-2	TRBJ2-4	TGTGCCAGCAGCTTATCTAGCGGGGGGAAAGGGTACTTC	CASSLSSGGKGYF
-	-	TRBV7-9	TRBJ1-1	TGTGCCAGCAGCTCCCAGGTGAACACTGAAGCTTTCTTT	CASSSQVNTEAFF
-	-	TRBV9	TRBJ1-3	TGTGCCAGCAGCGTAGAACGGGACTCTGGAAACACCATATATTTT	CASSVERDSGNTIYF
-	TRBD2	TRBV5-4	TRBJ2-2	TGTGCCAGCAGCTTGCGGGGGGGGAACACCGGGGAGCTGTTTTTT	CASSLRGGNTGELFF
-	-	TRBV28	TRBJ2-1	TGTGCCAGCAGCTCCTGGGGGGACCTCGATTACAAGCTCTACAATGAGCAGTTCTTC	CASSSWGDLDYKLYNEQFF
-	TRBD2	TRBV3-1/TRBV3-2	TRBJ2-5	TGTGCCAGCAGCCTGACTAGCGGGCCTCAAGAGACCCAGTACTTC	CASSLTSGPQETQYF
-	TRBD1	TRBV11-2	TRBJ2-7	TGTGCCAGCAGCTTAGATCTGAGGACAGGGAACGAGCAGTACTTC	CASSLDLRTGNEQYF
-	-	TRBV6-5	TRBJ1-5	TGTGCCAGCAGTTCTCGTGTTAATCAGCCCCAGCATTTT	CASSSRVNQPQHF
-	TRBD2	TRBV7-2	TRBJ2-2	TGTGCCAGCAGCTTAGTTGCGGGAGGTCGCGGGGAGCTGTTTTTT	CASSLVAGGRGELFF
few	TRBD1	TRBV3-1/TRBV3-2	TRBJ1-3	TGTGCCAGCAGCCCAACCGGGACAGGGGCTGGAAACACCATATATTTT	CASSPTGTGAGNTIYF
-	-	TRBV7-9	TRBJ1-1	TGTGCCAGCAGCTTATTCGGACAACCCATTAACACTGAAGCTTTCTTT	CASSLFGQPINTEAFF
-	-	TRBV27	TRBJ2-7	TGTGCCAGCAGTTTATTTGGGCCAGAACCCTACGAGCAGTACTTC	CASSLFGPEPYEQYF
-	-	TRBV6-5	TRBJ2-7	TGTGCCAGCAGTTACTCGGGGGGTCAGAACTACGAGCAGTACTTC	CASSYSGGQNYEQYF
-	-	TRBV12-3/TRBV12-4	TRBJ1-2	TGTGCCAGCAGTCCAAATTGGCCGGGTGGCTACACCTTC	CASSPNWPGGYTF
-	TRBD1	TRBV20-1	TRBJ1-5	TGCAGTGCTAGTTTACGTCAGGGGGCAGGACAGCCCCAGCATTTT	CSASLRQGAGQPQHF
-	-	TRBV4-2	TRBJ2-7	TGTGCCAGCAGCTGGGATCAGGGGGGCCTAGAGCAGTACTTC	CASSWDQGGLEQYF
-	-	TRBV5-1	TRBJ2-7	TGCGCCAGCAGCTTGTCTGGCACCTCGGGGGAGCAGTACTTC	CASSLSGTSGEQYF
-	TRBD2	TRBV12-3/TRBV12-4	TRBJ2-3	TGTGCCAGCAGTTTAAGTACCGGGACTAATCAGTATTTT	CASSLSTGTNQYF
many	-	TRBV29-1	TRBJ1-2	TGCAGCGTTGGGGGACTTGGGGGCTACACCTTC	CSVGGLGGYTF
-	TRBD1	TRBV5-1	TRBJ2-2	TGCGCCAGCAGCTTCTTACCTTGGACAGGGGCCCGGGGAGCCGGGGAGCTGTTTTTT	CASSFLPWTGARGAGELFF
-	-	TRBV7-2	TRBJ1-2	TGTGCCAGCAGCTTAGTCACAGAACTCTATGGCTACACCTTC	CASSLVTELYGYTF
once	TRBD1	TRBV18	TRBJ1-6	TGTGCCAGCTCACCGGGACAGAGGAATTCACCCCTCCACTTT	CASSPGQRNSPLHF
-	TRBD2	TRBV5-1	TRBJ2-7	TGCGCCAGCACCTCTGGGGGGGGTCCCAGCGAGCAGTACTTC	CASTSGGGPSEQYF
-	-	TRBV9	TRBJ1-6	TGTGCCAGCAGCGGCCGGGACAACTATAATTCACCCCTCCACTTT	CASSGRDNYNSPLHF
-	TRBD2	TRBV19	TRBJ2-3	TGTGCCAGTAGTATAGGGAGCGGGGGTACGCAGTATTTT	CASSIGSGGTQYF
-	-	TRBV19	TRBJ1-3	TGTGCCAGTAGCGTGAGTGGGGAGTCTGGAAACACCATATATTTT	CASSVSGESGNTIYF
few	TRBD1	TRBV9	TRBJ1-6	TGTGCCAGCAGCCCACGGACAGGTCTTAATTCACCCCTCCACTTT	CASSPRTGLNSPLHF
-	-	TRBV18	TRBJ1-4	TGTGCCAGCTCCCCGGCGGGGGGTAATGAAAAACTGTTTTTT	CASSPAGGNEKLFF
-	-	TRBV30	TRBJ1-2	TGTGCCTGGAGTGGAATGGGGCGGACCCTCTATGGCTACACCTTC	CAWSGMGRTLYGYTF
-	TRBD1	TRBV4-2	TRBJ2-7	TGTGCCAGCAGCCCGCGCCATGGACAGGGGGTCGCCTACGAGCAGTACTTC	CASSPRHGQGVAYEQYF
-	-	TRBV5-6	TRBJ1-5	TGTGCCAGCAGCTTGGTTCGGTTTTATAGCAATCAGCCCCAGCATTTT	CASSLVRFYSNQPQHF
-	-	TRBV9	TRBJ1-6	TGTGCCAGCAGCCCCGGGAGAGGTTCACCCCTCCACTTT	CASSPGRGSPLHF
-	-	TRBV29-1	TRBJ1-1	TGCAGCGTTGAAATCCAGGGAAGACCCACTGAAGCTTTCTTT	CSVEIQGRPTEAFF
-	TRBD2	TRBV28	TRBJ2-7	TGTGCCAGCAGATCCGGCGGGACTAGCGGTTCCTACGAGCAGTACTTC	CASRSGGTSGSYEQYF
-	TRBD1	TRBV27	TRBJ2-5	TGTGCCAGCAGGAGGACAGGGCAAGAGACCCAGTACTTC	CASRRTGQETQYF
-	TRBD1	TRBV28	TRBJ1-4	TGTGCCAGCAGTCAGGGGGTACGGGAAAAACTGTTTTTT	CASSQGVREKLFF
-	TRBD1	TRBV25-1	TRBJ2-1	TGTGCCAGCAGTAAAGACAGGGGGTACTACAATGAGCAGTTCTTC	CASSKDRGYYNEQFF
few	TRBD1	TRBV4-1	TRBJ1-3	TGCGCCAGCAGCCAAGATTGGCAGGGGGTCTCTGGAAACACCATATATTTT	CASSQDWQGVSGNTIYF
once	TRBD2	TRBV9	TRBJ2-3	TGTGCCAGCAGCACCCGACTAGCGGGGTTGACAGATACGCAGTATTTT	CASSTRLAGLTDTQYF
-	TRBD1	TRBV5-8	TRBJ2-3	TGTGCCAGCAGCTCAGGACAGGGGATCCGAGCAGATACGCAGTATTTT	CASSSGQGIRADTQYF
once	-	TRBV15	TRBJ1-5	TGTGCCACCAGCGGTGACTTTGGCAATCAGCCCCAGCATTTT	CATSGDFGNQPQHF
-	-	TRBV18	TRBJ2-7	TGTGCCAGCTCACCAGAACGACAGTCTAGCTCCTACGAGCAGTACTTC	CASSPERQSSSYEQYF
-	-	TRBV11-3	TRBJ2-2	TGTGCCAGCAGCTTAGTTAGCTCGGGGGAGCTGTTTTTT	CASSLVSSGELFF
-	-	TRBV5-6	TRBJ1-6	TGTGCCAGCAGCAGACAACGGAAGAATAATTCACCCCTCCACTTT	CASSRQRKNNSPLHF
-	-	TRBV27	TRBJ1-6	TGTGCCAGCAGTTTTGACAGCCCTAATTCACCCCTCCACTTT	CASSFDSPNSPLHF
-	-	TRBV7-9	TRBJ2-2	TGTGCCAGCAGCTCGGGACCTACCTTGACGGGGGAGAACACCGGGGAGCTGTTTTTT	CASSSGPTLTGENTGELFF
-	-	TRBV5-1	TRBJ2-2	TGCGCCAGCAGCTTGGAACAGGCCTGGAACACCGGGGAGCTGTTTTTT	CASSLEQAWNTGELFF
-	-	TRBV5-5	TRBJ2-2	TGTGCCAGCAGCTTGGGAGAAAAGATCGGGGAGCTGTTTTTT	CASSLGEKIGELFF
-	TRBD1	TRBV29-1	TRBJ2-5	TGCAGCGTTGTGGACAGGGGGAAGGAGACCCAGTACTTC	CSVVDRGKETQYF
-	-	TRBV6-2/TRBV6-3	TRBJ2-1	TGTGCCAGCAGCCAGAGCAAAAGGACAGCGTACAATGAGCAGTTCTTC	CASSQSKRTAYNEQFF
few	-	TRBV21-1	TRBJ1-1	TGTGCCAGCAGCAAAGTGACAGGGCTTACCCCTATGAACACTGAAGCTTTCTTT	CASSKVTGLTPMNTEAFF